This is a list of T cell receptor beta chains from one sample in a study of T-cell reconstitution after alpha-beta-depleted transplantation in children. Using its own MiXCR run on the PCR reads, TCRdb lists one record per CDR3 protein. The data contain approximately 270,000 distinct CDR3 sequences, 20% to 30% of them seen just once; the ten biggest clones take up about 5%. The material sequenced was PBMCs, mostly from graft donor cells, taken 360 days after TCRalphabeta/CD19-depleted stem cell transplant. Receptors were obtained from a female patient aged 2 to 10 who had a stem cell transplant for congenital amegakaryocytic thrombocytopenia, so the T cells may come from the graft donor. The CDR3 runs from the conserved cysteine through the conserved F or W. Fields, in order: J gene, D gene, V gene, clone size, CDR3 protein, CDR3 DNA. The D gene is left open where the match is weak. The size entry is marked missing in some rows and otherwise reads once, few, many or a size class.

j_call: TRBJ2-7
d_call: TRBD1
v_call: TRBV20-1
clone_size: few
cdr3_aa: CSARSSRTGLAYEQYF
cdr3_nt: TGCAGTGCTAGAAGTTCCAGGACAGGCCTTGCCTACGAGCAGTACTTC

j_call: TRBJ2-7
d_call: .
v_call: TRBV7-9
clone_size: .
cdr3_aa: CASSSPAGPEQYF
cdr3_nt: TGTGCCAGCAGCTCCCCAGCGGGCCCCGAGCAGTACTTC

j_call: TRBJ2-7
d_call: .
v_call: TRBV18
clone_size: few
cdr3_aa: CASSPMRFDEQYF
cdr3_nt: TGTGCCAGCTCACCAATGAGGTTCGACGAGCAGTACTTC

j_call: TRBJ2-1
d_call: TRBD2
v_call: TRBV6-1
clone_size: .
cdr3_aa: CASSRTSGGHYNEQFF
cdr3_nt: TGTGCCAGCAGTCGGACTAGCGGGGGGCACTACAATGAGCAGTTCTTC

j_call: TRBJ1-1
d_call: TRBD1
v_call: TRBV12-3/TRBV12-4
clone_size: .
cdr3_aa: CASRPSGGGEAFF
cdr3_nt: TGTGCCAGCAGGCCCTCAGGGGGCGGTGAAGCTTTCTTT

j_call: TRBJ1-2
d_call: .
v_call: TRBV6-5
clone_size: .
cdr3_aa: CASSRGQANYGYTF
cdr3_nt: TGTGCCAGCAGTAGGGGACAAGCTAACTATGGCTACACCTTC

j_call: TRBJ2-1
d_call: .
v_call: TRBV11-3
clone_size: .
cdr3_aa: CASSQGGGLNEQFF
cdr3_nt: TGTGCCAGCAGCCAGGGGGGGGGACTCAATGAGCAGTTCTTC

j_call: TRBJ1-1
d_call: .
v_call: TRBV7-8
clone_size: .
cdr3_aa: CASSPRFRGGTEAFF
cdr3_nt: TGTGCCAGCAGCCCCCGGTTCAGGGGAGGGACTGAAGCTTTCTTT

j_call: TRBJ1-1
d_call: .
v_call: TRBV7-2
clone_size: many
cdr3_aa: CASSFRQNTEAFF
cdr3_nt: TGTGCCAGCAGCTTTCGGCAGAACACTGAAGCTTTCTTT

j_call: TRBJ2-3
d_call: TRBD2
v_call: TRBV20-1
clone_size: .
cdr3_aa: CSARVPGAGGQYF
cdr3_nt: TGCAGTGCTAGAGTCCCTGGAGCGGGGGGCCAGTATTTT

j_call: TRBJ2-1
d_call: TRBD2
v_call: TRBV12-3/TRBV12-4
clone_size: .
cdr3_aa: CARSGAGRYNEQFF
cdr3_nt: TGTGCCCGCAGCGGAGCCGGGAGGTACAATGAGCAGTTCTTC

j_call: TRBJ1-2
d_call: TRBD1
v_call: TRBV4-2
clone_size: many
cdr3_aa: CASSYRTGTNYGYTF
cdr3_nt: TGTGCCAGCAGCTACCGGACAGGGACTAACTATGGCTACACCTTC

j_call: TRBJ2-1
d_call: TRBD2
v_call: TRBV6-2/TRBV6-3
clone_size: many
cdr3_aa: CASSRLLAGGRYEQFF
cdr3_nt: TGTGCCAGCAGTCGCCTGCTAGCGGGAGGGCGCTATGAGCAGTTCTTC

j_call: TRBJ1-5
d_call: TRBD1
v_call: TRBV3-1
clone_size: once
cdr3_aa: CATSQDLVGTATQDTQHF
cdr3_nt: TGTGCCACCAGCCAAGATTTAGTAGGGACAGCCACCCAGGATACCCAGCATTTT

j_call: TRBJ2-3
d_call: TRBD2
v_call: TRBV28
clone_size: few
cdr3_aa: CASSSPPRGGSSGRVTDTQYF
cdr3_nt: TGTGCCAGCAGTTCGCCTCCAAGGGGGGGTAGTAGCGGGAGGGTCACAGATACGCAGTATTTT

j_call: TRBJ2-1
d_call: TRBD2
v_call: TRBV28
clone_size: .
cdr3_aa: CASRTSESSYNEQFF
cdr3_nt: TGTGCCAGCAGAACTAGCGAAAGCTCCTACAATGAGCAGTTCTTC

j_call: TRBJ1-2
d_call: .
v_call: TRBV10-3
clone_size: many
cdr3_aa: CAISESMARDGYTF
cdr3_nt: TGTGCCATCAGTGAGTCGATGGCCAGGGATGGCTACACCTTC

j_call: TRBJ1-4
d_call: .
v_call: TRBV27
clone_size: .
cdr3_aa: CASRIGTQNNEKLFF
cdr3_nt: TGTGCCAGCAGGATCGGGACACAAAATAATGAAAAACTGTTTTTT